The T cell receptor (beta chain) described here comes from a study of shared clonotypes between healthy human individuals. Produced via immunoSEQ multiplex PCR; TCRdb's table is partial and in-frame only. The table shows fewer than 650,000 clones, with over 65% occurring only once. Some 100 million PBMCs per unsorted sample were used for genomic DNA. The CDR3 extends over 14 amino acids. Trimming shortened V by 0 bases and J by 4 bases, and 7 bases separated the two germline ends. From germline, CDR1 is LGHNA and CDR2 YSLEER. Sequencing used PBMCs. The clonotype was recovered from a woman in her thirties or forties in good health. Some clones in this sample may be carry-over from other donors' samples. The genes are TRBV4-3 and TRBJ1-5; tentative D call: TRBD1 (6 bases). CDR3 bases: TGCGCCAGCAGCCAAGAGACAGGAAATCAGCCCCAGCATTTT. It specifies CASSQETGNQPQHF.